The clone carrying this T cell receptor beta chain turned up a few times. Its target is not known. One end of the junction does not line up with germline, which may come from a read error. TCR beta CDR3 sequences were amplified from RNA transcripts. The HTBI set primed first-round TCR CDR3 RT-PCR. MiXCR was run by TCRdb on the multiplex PCR reads, yielding one entry per CDR3 protein. The sample carries 490,000 or so distinct CDR3 sequences, over 45% recorded once. Germline CDR1 and CDR2: SQVTM and ANQGSEA. This CDR3 is built from 11 residues. This sample stems from a study of T cells in Graves' hyperthyroidism and ophthalmopathy. Findings and limits, study-wide: Median prediction lead before ophthalmopathy onset was roughly 6 months with the model.

Every diagnosis used clinical symptoms, serum thyroxine and TRAb, thyroid ultrasound and orbital computed tomography. This TCR came from an adult woman with Graves' disease, either hyperthyroidism or ophthalmopathy (not recorded which). This chain uses TRBV29-1 with TRBJ2-7; possibly TRBD2 for D (5 bases). Sequencing input: peripheral blood or thyroid tissue (not recorded which). The CDR3 DNA reads as TGCAGCGTTGAAATAAGGCGGCAGGCGGGCTTC. Translation: CSVEIRRQAGF.